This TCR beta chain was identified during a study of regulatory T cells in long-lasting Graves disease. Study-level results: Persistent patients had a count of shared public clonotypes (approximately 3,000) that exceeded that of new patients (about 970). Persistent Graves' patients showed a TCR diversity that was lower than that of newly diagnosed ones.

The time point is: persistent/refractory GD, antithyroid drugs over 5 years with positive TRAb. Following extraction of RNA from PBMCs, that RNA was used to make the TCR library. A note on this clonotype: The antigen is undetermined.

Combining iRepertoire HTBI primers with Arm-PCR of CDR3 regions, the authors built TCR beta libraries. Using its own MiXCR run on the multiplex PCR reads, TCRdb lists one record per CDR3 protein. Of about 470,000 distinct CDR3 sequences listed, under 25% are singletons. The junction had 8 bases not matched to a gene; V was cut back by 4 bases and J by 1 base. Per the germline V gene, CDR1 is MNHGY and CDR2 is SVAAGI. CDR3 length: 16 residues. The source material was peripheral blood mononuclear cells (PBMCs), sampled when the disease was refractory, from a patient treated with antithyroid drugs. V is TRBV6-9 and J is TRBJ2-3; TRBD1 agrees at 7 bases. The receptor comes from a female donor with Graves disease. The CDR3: CASSFPGTEGTDTQYF. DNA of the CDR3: TGTGCCAGCAGTTTCCCCGGGACAGAAGGCACAGATACGCAGTATTTT.